The 8 T cell receptor beta chains reported below all come from one sample, sequenced in a study of blood T cell repertoires in COVID-19. Libraries were prepared by immunoSEQ multiplex PCR; TCRdb keeps only in-frame clonotypes and omits some of them. The sample lists roughly 240,000 clones, 82% occurring once. The specimen was peripheral blood. Receptors were obtained from a woman aged 70-85 years with acute or convalescent COVID-19.

The CDR3 reads CASSKTGTSGGPKSTDTQYF. CDR3 coding DNA: TGTGCCAGTAGTAAAACCGGGACTAGCGGGGGGCCCAAGAGCACAGATACGCAGTATTTT. The chain recombines TRBV19 with TRBJ2-3, with TRBD2 matching 15 bases. Germline V CDR1 and CDR2: LNHDA, SQIVND (reference sequence). The length of the CDR3 is 20 residues. Trimming at V came to 4 bases and at J to 0 bases, leaving 11 bases not matched to a gene. Together with reference TRBV19 and TRBJ2-3, the CDR3 gives the full variable domain: DGGITQSPKYLFRKEGQNVTLSCEQNLNHDAMYWYRQDPGQGLRLIYYSQIVNDFQKGDIAEGYSVSREKKESFPLTVTSAQKNPTAFYLCASSKTGTSGGPKSTDTQYFGPGTRLTVL.

The chain combines TRBV4-1 with TRBJ1-3, with D perhaps TRBD1 (5 bases). From germline, CDR1 is MGHRA and CDR2 YSYEKL. The CDR3 covers 16 residues. Trimming pared 3 bases from V and 0 bases from J, leaving 12 bases between. The CDR3 protein is CASSHTDRFSGNTIYF. The CDR3 bases are TGCGCCAGCAGCCACACCGACAGATTCTCTGGAAACACCATATATTTT.

The V and J genes are TRBV11-2 and TRBJ2-2; TRBD1 aligns across 9 bases. CDR1 and CDR2 from the germline V gene are SGHAT and FQNNGV. The junction had 3 bases not matched to a gene; V was cut back by 3 bases and J by 4 bases. The CDR3 loop spans 15 amino acids. CDR3 amino acids: CASSLGQGATGELFF. The DNA of the CDR3 is TGTGCCAGCAGCTTGGGACAGGGCGCCACCGGGGAGCTGTTTTTT.

The chain has TRBV6-6 and TRBJ1-5; D is perhaps TRBD1 (5 bases). V dropped 0 bases and J dropped 1 base, with 10 bases sitting between them. There are 16 residues in the CDR3. In germline, CDR1 is MNHNY, CDR2 SVGAGI (reference sequence). CDR3 sequence: CASSYSGGTSNQPQHF. As DNA, the CDR3 is TGTGCCAGCAGTTACTCGGGAGGGACCAGCAATCAGCCCCAGCATTTT.

The chain is built from TRBV19 and TRBJ2-2, with D perhaps TRBD2 (5 bases). CDR3 length: 15 amino acids. Germline values: CDR1 LNHDA, CDR2 SQIVND (reference sequence). Trimming shortened V by 4 bases and J by 2 bases, and 11 bases separated the two germline ends. This CDR3 is CASSKPGINTGELFF. CDR3 bases: TGTGCCAGTAGTAAACCGGGAATAAACACCGGGGAGCTGTTTTTT.

The chain uses TRBV9 and TRBJ1-4; D gene ambiguous. CDR3 length: 13 residues. V shed 4 bases and J shed 2 bases, with 6 bases lying between them. Germline CDR1 is SGDLS and CDR2 is YYNGEE. CDR3 DNA sequence: TGTGCCAGCAGCCCCCTGACTAATGAAAAACTGTTTTTT. Translated: CASSPLTNEKLFF.

The V call is TRBV4-2, the J call TRBJ1-3, with no clear D. The length of the CDR3 is 18 residues. Between the trimmed V and J ends, which lost 0 bases and 0 bases, there was a span of 15 bases. CDR1 and CDR2 from the germline V gene are LGHNA and YNFKEQ. The CDR3 DNA sequence: TGTGCCAGCAGCCAAGACCCCGAAGGCTCGGGCTCTGGAAACACCATATATTTT. It yields the protein CASSQDPEGSGSGNTIYF.

V usage is TRBV9 and J usage is TRBJ2-4; 8 bases align to TRBD1. This CDR3 has 14 amino acids. CDR1 and CDR2 (germline): SGDLS, YYNGEE. Trimming took 3 bases from V and 6 from J; bases not matched to a gene: 5. The CDR3: CASSGDRGRNIQYF. The DNA of the CDR3 is TGTGCCAGCAGCGGAGACAGGGGTAGAAACATTCAGTACTTC.